This TCR beta chain appears in the sequencing data of a study of blood T cell repertoires in COVID-19. The overall study: Whether acute or convalescent, the COVID-19 samples came from the United States, Italy and Spain. From T cells, B-cell-depleted T cells, or PBMCs came the material, which was cDNA or gDNA.

This clone was detected once. While infection was still active, Seattle patients were enrolled and then followed longitudinally. In the study's own analysis: It was from reference gene primer amplification that nucleated cell counts were estimated. The protocol was immunoSEQ multiplex PCR, while the TCRdb copy is restricted to in-frame clones and leaves out a portion. V and J calls and clone size are copied from that table; D and trimming were computed from the DNA. The sample has some 200,000 clones, about 82% seen once; the top ten hold 2.4%. Trimming shortened V by 4 bases and J by 3 bases, and 10 bases separated the two germline ends. From germline, CDR1 is PRHDT and CDR2 FYEKMQ (reference sequence). The CDR3 spans 14 residues.

The clonotype was recovered from a woman in her seventies with COVID-19, enrolled during active disease. What was sequenced was peripheral blood. The chain uses TRBV13 and TRBJ2-4; unclear D gene. CDR3 in amino acids: CASSSPDFKNIQYF. The CDR3 bases are TGTGCCAGCAGCTCCCCAGACTTCAAAAACATTCAGTACTTC.